A single TCR beta chain is shown here with its context. This clonotype was seen at least ten times. This clone's antigen is unknown. Base qualities are not provided; no much larger clone lies one nucleotide away. Cut back by 3 bases and 3 bases, the V and J ends lie 15 bases apart. CDR1 and CDR2 are drawn from the germline V gene: SGDLS, YYNGEE. The CDR3 contains 15 residues, cysteine and phenylalanine counted. Of all the DNA, just the CDR3 is kept, 45 bases in frame from base 1. The treatment or condition label for this specimen denotes: allogeneic hematopoietic cell transplantation with graft depleted of TCRalphabeta T cells and CD19 B cells. The children who served as transplant recipients had been given grafts of TCRalphabeta/CD19-depleted allogeneic hematopoietic cells. Receptor libraries were prepared by PCR. This sample was sequenced with an Illumina HiSeq 2500. To normalize quantification of the TCRbeta repertoire, the TCR libraries were built with molecular barcoding that relied on unique molecular identifiers. The public reads were reprocessed in TCRdb via fastp at Q25 and MiXCR, keeping in-frame beta chains. Every distinct CDR3 protein forms one entry, paired with its most common genes and DNA. Counted in this sample were around 270,000 distinct CDR3 sequences; 7.5% to 9% of them appeared once. Approximately 8.6% of the sample is taken by the ten largest.

The data are from a study of T-cell reconstitution after alpha-beta-depleted transplantation in children (dated by TCRdb to the mid-2010s). A note on the overall study: Using TCR repertoire profiling, the study quantitatively followed how T-cell immune reconstitution unfolded in children after TCRalphabeta/CD19-depleted allogeneic hematopoietic cell transplantation. What the authors observed across the whole study: Apparently early alphabetaT-cell count recovery about two months after transplant reportedly relied on only several hundred rapidly expanded clones derived from non-depleted graft cells. Hyperexpanded clone frequencies declined over subsequent months; after one year, T-cell counts and TCRbeta diversity were mostly attributed to newly produced T cells. In some patients, high TCRbeta diversity at day 60 was attributed to recipient T cells and intrathymic progenitors that had survived conditioning.

The source of this sequence is a female patient younger than 10 who had a stem cell transplant for Fanconi anemia, so the T cells may come from the graft donor. The chain links TRBV9 with TRBJ1-1; TRBD1 might be the D gene, on 6 matching bases. The sequencing here drew on peripheral blood, taken 360 days after TCRalphabeta/CD19-depleted stem cell transplant. The CDR3 here reads CASSAEQGGDTEAFF. The bases read TGTGCCAGCAGCGCAGAACAGGGAGGGGACACTGAAGCTTTCTTT.